This TCR beta chain derives from a study of blood T cell repertoires in COVID-19. Looking at the study overall: The United States, Italy and Spain were the sources of the acute and convalescent COVID-19 samples. From T cells, B-cell-depleted T cells, or PBMCs came the material, which was cDNA or gDNA.

In the study's own analysis: Counts of nucleated cells, estimated from reference gene primer amplification, were obtained. Repertoires were generated with immunoSEQ multiplex PCR, while TCRdb's copy carries only in-frame clones and drops some. V and J calls plus clone size are reproduced from that table; the DNA served to infer D and trimming. The sample shows about 64,000 clones, about 88% of them seen only once. The V segment lost 5 bases and the J segment 7 bases; nucleotides outside the gene matches: 10. This CDR3 comprises 15 residues. In germline, CDR1 is SEHNR, CDR2 FQNEAQ (reference sequence).

V usage is TRBV7-9 and J usage is TRBJ2-7; TRBD1 matches at 11 bases. The TCR was taken from a man in his 70s with acute or convalescent COVID-19. Sample: peripheral blood. CDR3 sequence (DNA): TGTGCCAGCAGCCCGAGGACAGGGGGCAGGGGGGAGCAGTACTTC. Protein product: CASSPRTGGRGEQYF.